These 21 T cell receptor beta chains were sequenced from one sample in a study of blood T cell repertoires in COVID-19. Only in-frame clones appear in the TCRdb table, and some are missing; sequencing was by immunoSEQ multiplex PCR. The sample has under 350,000 clones; around nine tenths are singletons. What was sequenced was peripheral blood. Receptors were obtained from a man aged 50 or older with acute or convalescent COVID-19.

The gene calls are TRBV6-5 and TRBJ1-2; possible D gene TRBD1, 5 bases. The germline V gene encodes CDR1 MNHEY and CDR2 SVGAGI. V was shortened by 6 bases and J by 7 bases, with 21 bases between the two germline ends. This CDR3 is built from 15 residues. This CDR3 is CASSPRGGSLSGYTF. CDR3 DNA: TGTGCCAGCAGCCCACGGGGGGGAAGCTTGAGTGGCTACACCTTC.

As for this clone: The junction departs from germline at one end; a sequencing error may be responsible. This chain uses TRBV7-7 with TRBJ1-5; 12 bases map to TRBD1. CDR1 is SSHAT and CDR2 is FNYEAQ in the germline V gene (reference sequence). There are 17 residues in the CDR3. The CDR3 region is CASSSIPGQGAGQPQHF. The CDR3 region has the DNA TGTGCTAGCAGCTCTATCCCGGGACAGGGGGCCGGTCAGCCCCAGCATTTT.

The chain is built from TRBV7-3 and TRBJ2-2; 10 bases agree with TRBD2. CDR1 is SGHTA, CDR2 FQGTGA, per germline. This CDR3 contains 16 residues. The V segment lost 5 bases and the J segment 6 bases; nucleotides outside the gene matches: 9. CDR3 nucleotides: TGTGCCAGCAGCGTAGCGGGGGGACCGTCCGCCGGGGAGCTGTTTTTT. Translation gives CASSVAGGPSAGELFF.

The CDR3 region is CASSQAGGVNYGYTF. The CDR3 region has the DNA TGCGCCAGCAGCCAGGCGGGGGGAGTTAACTATGGCTACACCTTC. The rearrangement uses TRBV4-1 and TRBJ1-2, with D perhaps matching TRBD1 (5 bases). V lost 3 bases and J 1 base, leaving 12 bases between the germline ends. The germline V gene encodes CDR1 MGHRA and CDR2 YSYEKL. The CDR3 has 15 amino acids.

The CDR3 nucleotides read TGTGCCAGCAGCCCATGGGACACCCGTTCCTACGAGCAGTACTTC. Amino acid sequence: CASSPWDTRSYEQYF. The V and J genes are TRBV11-2 and TRBJ2-7; D perhaps matches TRBD1 (6 bases). Germline V gene sequence: CDR1 SGHAT, CDR2 FQNNGV. The CDR3 spans 15 residues. V lost 5 bases, J lost 1 base, and 15 bases lay in between.

The chain recombines TRBV30 with TRBJ1-2, with D possibly matching TRBD1 (6 bases). V was shortened by 2 bases and J by 6 bases, with 19 bases between the two germline ends. Per germline, CDR1 GTSNPN and CDR2 SVGIG (reference sequence). The CDR3 spans 15 residues. The CDR3 DNA reads TGTGCCTGGAGTCAAACGGCGGGGGCGCGTAATGGCTACACCTTC. Its protein product is CAWSQTAGARNGYTF.

The genes are TRBV29-1 and TRBJ2-3; 8 bases fit TRBD2. The CDR3 is 14 residues long. Germline CDR1 SQVTM, CDR2 ANQGSEA. V shed 8 bases and J 2 bases; nucleotides not matched to a gene: 9. For the CDR3, the DNA is TGCAGCTATAGGGGCGGGGGGATCACAGATACGCAGTATTTT. This gives the protein CSYRGGGITDTQYF.

The rearrangement links TRBV19 to TRBJ2-3, with D possibly matching TRBD1 (5 bases). The length of the CDR3 is 15 residues. Germline V gene lookup returns CDR1 LNHDA and CDR2 SQIVND (reference sequence). V lost 3 bases, J lost 0 bases, and 10 bases lay in between. In nucleotides, the CDR3 is TGTGCCAGTAGTATTAGTAGGGGCAGCACAGATACGCAGTATTTT. This gives the protein CASSISRGSTDTQYF.

V gene TRBV29-1 combines with J gene TRBJ2-7, with D perhaps matching TRBD1 (6 bases). Trimming took 4 bases from V and 0 from J, leaving 7 bases between them. CDR1 SQVTM and CDR2 ANQGSEA come from the germline V gene. The CDR3 consists of 12 residues. The CDR3 spells CSVVTGSYEQYF. CDR3 in DNA: TGCAGCGTTGTGACAGGCTCCTACGAGCAGTACTTC.

This clone has just one count. The V and J genes are TRBV3-1 (or the pseudogene TRBV3-2) and TRBJ1-2; D may be TRBD1 (6 bases). The CDR3 sequence is 16 residues long. CDR1 is LGHDT, CDR2 YNNKEL, per germline (reference sequence). V shed 0 bases and J shed 1 base, with 12 bases lying between them. CDR3: CASSQDPAGVNYGYTF. The CDR3 nucleotides are TGTGCCAGCAGCCAAGATCCCGCAGGGGTTAACTATGGCTACACCTTC.

The J gene is TRBJ2-1, the V gene TRBV5-1; TRBD1 matches at 7 bases. The V and J ends lost 4 bases and 6 bases, in that order; junction bases with no gene match: 1. CDR3 length: 12 amino acids. Germline lookup yields CDR1 SGHRS and CDR2 YFSETQ. DNA of the CDR3: TGCGCCAGCAGCCAGGGGGTCAATGAGCAGTTCTTC. It translates to CASSQGVNEQFF.

The chain couples TRBV10-3 to TRBJ2-5; TRBD1 is a possible D gene (7 bases). V was clipped by 10 bases and J by 2 bases, with 26 bases between them. CDR1 and CDR2 from the germline V gene are ENHRY and SYGVKD. The CDR3 sequence is 17 residues long. The CDR3 DNA sequence: TGTGCCACATCAGCCCGGGTGGAGGGACAGCCTCAAGAGACCCAGTACTTC. This gives the protein CATSARVEGQPQETQYF.

CDR3 in amino acids: CASSGGQGAFRELFF. CDR3 DNA: TGTGCCAGCAGCGGTGGACAGGGGGCTTTCCGGGAGCTGTTTTTT. The chain links TRBV9 to TRBJ2-2, with 11 nucleotides matching TRBD1. Germline values: CDR1 SGDLS, CDR2 YYNGEE. The junction had 7 bases not matched to a gene; V was cut back by 3 bases and J by 9 bases. The CDR3 has 15 residues.

The chain employs TRBV3-1 (or the pseudogene TRBV3-2) and TRBJ2-3; 8 nucleotides align to TRBD2. V trimming: 1 base; J trimming: 7 bases; junction bases outside the gene matches: 4. There are 14 residues in the CDR3. Germline V CDR1 and CDR2: LGHDT, YNNKEL (reference sequence). The CDR3 protein is CASSQAGGPNTQYF. For the CDR3, the DNA is TGTGCCAGCAGCCAAGCGGGGGGGCCGAATACGCAGTATTTT.

V gene TRBV6-5 combines with J gene TRBJ1-1, with 7 bases fitting TRBD1. The CDR3 is 15 amino acids. The V gene's germline CDR1 is MNHEY and CDR2 SVGAGI. V lost 2 bases to trimming and J lost 10 bases; unmatched junction nucleotides: 13. CDR3 nucleotides: TGTGCCAGCAGTTACGGTTTTGGGAAACGACAGGGAGCTTTCTTT. This codes for CASSYGFGKRQGAFF.

This chain uses TRBV20-1 with TRBJ2-5; 9 bases are a match to TRBD2. V was pared by 3 bases and J by 4 bases, with 9 bases of the junction left unmatched. This CDR3 region has 15 residues. Germline CDR1 reads DFQATT; CDR2 reads SNEGSKA (reference sequence). The DNA for the CDR3 is TGCAGTGCTAGTGAGGCGGGGGGGCCGGGAGAGACCCAGTACTTC. This encodes CSASEAGGPGETQYF.

The chain has TRBV5-1 and TRBJ2-2; D uncertain. The V gene's germline CDR1 is SGHRS and CDR2 YFSETQ. CDR3 length equals 16 residues. Trimming pared 2 bases from V and 1 base from J, leaving 12 bases between. The CDR3 spells CASSFDPSGNTGELFF. The CDR3 DNA follows: TGCGCCAGCAGCTTCGACCCCTCAGGGAACACCGGGGAGCTGTTTTTT.

The chain has TRBV19 and TRBJ1-1; D gene ambiguous. Deletions cut 1 base from V and 5 bases from J, with 14 bases between. The germline CDR1 and CDR2 sequences are LNHDA and SQIVND (reference sequence). The length of the CDR3 is 15 residues. The CDR3 here is CASSIGYITGTEAFF. The CDR3 DNA reads TGTGCCAGTAGTATAGGATACATAACGGGGACTGAAGCTTTCTTT. Looking up the rest from reference TRBV19 and TRBJ1-1 gives the full variable domain: DGGITQSPKYLFRKEGQNVTLSCEQNLNHDAMYWYRQDPGQGLRLIYYSQIVNDFQKGDIAEGYSVSREKKESFPLTVTSAQKNPTAFYLCASSIGYITGTEAFFGQGTRLTVV.

The rearrangement links TRBV11-3 to TRBJ2-3; D is possibly TRBD1 (6 bases). Germline V lookup: CDR1 SGHNT, CDR2 YENEEA. This CDR3 region has 16 residues. Deletions cut 2 bases from V and 3 bases from J, with 15 bases between. CDR3 amino acids: CASSLWTVKGTDTQYF. CDR3 DNA: TGTGCCAGCAGCTTATGGACAGTGAAGGGAACAGATACGCAGTATTTT.

A few counts support this clone. The chain uses TRBV9 and TRBJ2-1, with 7 bases matching TRBD1. The V and J ends lost 3 bases and 6 bases, in that order; junction bases with no gene match: 3. This CDR3 is 13 amino acids long. Germline V CDR1 and CDR2: SGDLS, YYNGEE. CDR3 region: CASSAGTVNEQFF. CDR3 nucleotide sequence: TGTGCCAGCAGCGCCGGGACAGTCAATGAGCAGTTCTTC.

The genes are TRBV10-3 and TRBJ1-4; no definite D call. Germline CDR1 is ENHRY and CDR2 is SYGVKD. V lost 10 bases, J lost 2 bases, and 14 bases lay in between. The CDR3 has 14 residues. DNA for the CDR3: TGTGCCACAAGGCCGGGTCCGACTAATGAAAAACTGTTTTTT. This sequence encodes CATRPGPTNEKLFF.